Each of the 27 T cell receptor beta chains below was sequenced from the same sample in a study of a mutant IDH1 vaccine in newly diagnosed glioma. Time point described: week 35, safety follow-up. Every vaccine dose comprised 300 ug of mutant IDH1 20-mer peptide plus topical imiquimod. This table comes from immunoSEQ multiplex PCR, and its TCRdb copy is limited to in-frame clones, with some not included. Among 26,000 or so clones listed, around four fifths were seen once. These receptors' targets are unknown. Source: PBMCs, taken from a glioma patient whose treatment included an IDH1 peptide vaccine. The receptor set was obtained from a young man with glioma.

This rearrangement joins TRBV7-8 to TRBJ2-1; D gene unclear. CDR1 SGHVS and CDR2 FQNEAQ come from the germline V gene. This CDR3 has 14 residues. The V end lost 1 base, the J end lost 7 bases, and 11 bases lay between the germline ends. The CDR3 region has the DNA TGTGCCAGCAGCTTAGGGGTCGAAGCAAATGAGCAGTTCTTC. It encodes CASSLGVEANEQFF.

The rearrangement uses TRBV7-8 and TRBJ2-7; 11 bases match TRBD2. CDR1 is SGHVS, CDR2 FQNEAQ, per germline. This CDR3 is 16 amino acids long. With V trimmed by 1 base and J by 4 bases, 6 bases remained unmatched. The CDR3 region is CASSLDRLAGGYEQYF. CDR3 nucleotide sequence: TGTGCCAGCAGCTTAGATAGGCTAGCGGGAGGTTACGAGCAGTACTTC. The variable domain in full, completed from reference TRBV7-8 and TRBJ2-7, reads GAGVSQSPRYKVAKRGQDVALRCDPISGHVSLFWYQQALGQGPEFLTYFQNEAQLDKSGLPSDRFFAERPEGSVSTLKIQRTQQEDSAVYLCASSLDRLAGGYEQYFGPGTRLTVT.

The V call is TRBV6-1, the J call TRBJ1-3, with D possibly matching TRBD1 (5 bases). The V end was cut by 0 bases, the J end by 1 base, with 7 bases between. Germline CDR1 reads MNHNS; CDR2 reads SASEGT. This CDR3 has 15 residues. In DNA, the CDR3 is TGTGCCAGCAGTGAAGCGGCAGGGTCTGGAAACACCATATATTTT. It yields the protein CASSEAAGSGNTIYF.

The chain employs TRBV18 and TRBJ1-1; D remains unclear. The V end was cut by 4 bases, the J end by 3 bases, with 9 bases between. The CDR3 runs 13 residues. Germline V gene sequence: CDR1 KGHSH, CDR2 LQKENI. DNA of the CDR3: TGTGCCAGCTCACTGCCGGTGGACACTGAAGCTTTCTTT. Translated, it gives CASSLPVDTEAFF.

This chain connects TRBV11-3 to TRBJ1-1; D uncertain. This CDR3 is 13 amino acids long. Deletions cut 5 bases from V and 6 bases from J, with 13 bases between. Germline V CDR1 and CDR2: SGHNT, YENEEA. The CDR3 protein is CASSLNLWAEAFF. For the CDR3, the DNA is TGTGCCAGCAGCCTTAACTTATGGGCTGAAGCTTTCTTT.

The genes are TRBV19 and TRBJ1-1; D remains ambiguous. This CDR3 is 13 amino acids long. Germline lookup yields CDR1 LNHDA and CDR2 SQIVND (reference sequence). Deletions cut 5 bases from V and 1 base from J, with 8 bases between. The CDR3 spells CASSPRQNTEAFF. The CDR3 nucleotides are TGTGCCAGTAGTCCTAGACAGAACACTGAAGCTTTCTTT.

The chain has TRBV25-1 and TRBJ2-1; D might be TRBD1 (7 bases). The V end lost 6 bases, the J end lost 13 bases, and 19 bases lay between the germline ends. The CDR3 is 13 amino acids. Germline V gene data show CDR1 as MGHDK and CDR2 as SYGVNS. This CDR3 reads CASSGTAGGVQFF. CDR3 bases: TGTGCCAGCAGCGGGACAGCTGGAGGGGTTCAGTTCTTC.

The table lists this clone with a few counts. The chain uses TRBV29-1 and TRBJ2-1; D call uncertain. The CDR3 length is 14 residues. V was shortened by 4 bases and J by 5 bases, with 15 bases between the two germline ends. Germline V gene lookup returns CDR1 SQVTM and CDR2 ANQGSEA. CDR3 region: CSVADDAANNEQFF. The CDR3, as DNA: TGCAGCGTTGCCGACGACGCGGCCAACAATGAGCAGTTCTTC.

The chain uses TRBV28 and TRBJ1-2; D not certain. The CDR3 loop spans 16 amino acids. In germline, CDR1 is MDHEN, CDR2 SYDVKM. V lost 8 bases and J lost 3, with 22 bases in between. The CDR3 bases are TGTGCCAGCTGCCTTGGGAAGGAGGCCCTTCACTATGGCTACACCTTC. This gives the protein CASCLGKEALHYGYTF.

The CDR3 sequence: CASSYGSGTGNSPLHF. The CDR3 bases are TGTGCCAGCAGTTATGGTTCGGGGACAGGCAATTCACCCCTCCACTTT. V and J are TRBV6-5 and TRBJ1-6; 8 bases map to TRBD1. V lost 3 bases, J lost 7 bases, and 8 bases stayed unmatched. CDR3 length equals 16 residues. The germline CDR1 and CDR2 sequences are MNHEY and SVGAGI.

This chain connects TRBV4-1 to TRBJ2-1, with D uncertain. V lost 1 base to trimming and J lost 10 bases, with 14 bases between them. The CDR3 spans 14 residues. Germline-derived CDR1 and CDR2 are MGHRA and YSYEKL. This CDR3 is CASSQVEAGLEQFF. The CDR3 DNA reads TGCGCCAGCAGCCAAGTAGAGGCCGGTCTGGAGCAGTTCTTC.

V usage is TRBV18 and J usage is TRBJ1-4; D is unclear. V lost 0 bases, J lost 8 bases, and 16 bases lay in between. The CDR3 is 16 amino acids. Germline CDR1 KGHSH, CDR2 LQKENI. The CDR3 protein is CASSPPGRGQWEKLFF. In nucleotides, the CDR3 is TGTGCCAGCTCACCACCGGGGAGAGGGCAATGGGAAAAACTGTTTTTT.

V usage is TRBV2 and J usage is TRBJ2-3, with TRBD2 matching over 7 bases. The germline CDR1 and CDR2 sequences are SNHLY and FYNNEI. The CDR3 contains 15 residues. Trimming cost V 5 bases and J 3 bases; bases outside gene matches: 8. The CDR3 is CASSSTGTKTDTQYF. DNA for the CDR3: TGTGCCAGCAGTTCTACCGGGACTAAAACAGATACGCAGTATTTT. Looking up the rest from reference TRBV2 and TRBJ2-3 gives the full variable domain: EPEVTQTPSHQVTQMGQEVILRCVPISNHLYFYWYRQILGQKVEFLVSFYNNEISEKSEIFDDQFSVERPDGSNFTLKIRSTKLEDSAMYFCASSSTGTKTDTQYFGPGTRLTVL.

The chain is built from TRBV5-4 and TRBJ1-2; 7 nucleotides agree with TRBD1. Germline CDR1 and CDR2: SGHNT and YYREEE (reference sequence). Germline trimming cut 1 base from V and 1 base from J; bases unmatched to any gene: 7. This CDR3 contains 16 residues. CDR3 amino acids: CASSLPRDSFNYGYTF. The CDR3 DNA follows: TGTGCCAGCAGCTTGCCCCGGGACAGTTTTAACTATGGCTACACCTTC. The full variable domain, with the rest looked up from reference TRBV5-4 and TRBJ1-2, is ETGVTQSPTHLIKTRGQQVTLRCSSQSGHNTVSWYQQALGQGPQFIFQYYREEENGRGNFPPRFSGLQFPNYSSELNVNALELDDSALYLCASSLPRDSFNYGYTFGSGTRLTVV.

The chain is built from TRBV5-1 and TRBJ2-7, with TRBD1 identical over 7 bases. CDR1 and CDR2 from the germline V gene are SGHRS and YFSETQ. This CDR3 is built from 13 residues. Unmatched junction bases numbered 1, after V lost 0 bases and J lost 4 bases. The CDR3 DNA sequence: TGCGCCAGCAGCTTGGTACAGGGGTACGAGCAGTACTTC. Translating gives CASSLVQGYEQYF.

This chain uses TRBV5-4 with TRBJ2-7, with 9 bases matching TRBD2. Germline V CDR1 and CDR2: SGHNT, YYREEE (reference sequence). The trim removed 4 bases at V and 0 bases at J, leaving 5 bases unmatched. The CDR3 has 15 residues. In DNA, the CDR3 is TGTGCCAGCAGCCCGGGACTAGCCAACTCCTACGAGCAGTACTTC. Residues: CASSPGLANSYEQYF.

This clone showed up just a few times. V usage is TRBV5-4 and J usage is TRBJ1-1; no clear D. Germline values: CDR1 SGHNT, CDR2 YYREEE (reference sequence). Trimming removed 1 base at V and 8 bases at J, with 9 bases between. The CDR3 is made up of 12 amino acids. CDR3 protein: CASSLSDREAFF. CDR3 nucleotides: TGTGCCAGCAGCTTGTCAGATAGAGAAGCTTTCTTT.

The chain has TRBV14 and TRBJ1-1; D gene ambiguous. V was trimmed by 1 base and J by 3 bases, leaving 6 bases between them. CDR1 and CDR2 from the germline V gene are SGHDN and FVKESK. The CDR3 loop spans 13 amino acids. CDR3 nucleotides: TGTGCCAGCAGCCAAGGCAGGTACACTGAAGCTTTCTTT. Protein: CASSQGRYTEAFF.

CDR3 sequence: CASSQDQGSYEQYF. In DNA form, the CDR3 reads TGCGCCAGCAGCCAAGATCAGGGGTCCTACGAGCAGTACTTC. The gene calls are TRBV4-1 and TRBJ2-7, with D perhaps TRBD1 (6 bases). The CDR3 length is 14 residues. V lost 0 bases and J 1 base, leaving 7 bases between the germline ends. Per germline, CDR1 MGHRA and CDR2 YSYEKL.

This rearrangement joins TRBV5-1 to TRBJ2-1; D may correspond to TRBD1 or TRBD2 (5 bases each). CDR3 size: 16 residues. CDR1 SGHRS and CDR2 YFSETQ come from the germline V gene. Trimming cost V 3 bases and J 6 bases, with 19 bases left between them. CDR3 sequence: CASSSSQGVSVNEQFF. Written as DNA, the CDR3 is TGCGCCAGCAGCTCCTCTCAGGGAGTGTCGGTCAATGAGCAGTTCTTC.

The chain has TRBV6-1 and TRBJ2-2; D assignment may be TRBD1 or TRBD2 (5 bases each). In germline, CDR1 is MNHNS, CDR2 SASEGT. With 3 bases removed from V and 7 bases from J, the gap between germline ends came to 9 bases. This CDR3 spans 13 amino acids. The CDR3 DNA reads TGTGCCAGCAGTGAGGGAGACAGCGGGGAGCTGTTTTTT. Protein: CASSEGDSGELFF.

The chain carries TRBV27 and TRBJ1-5; 8 bases line up with TRBD1. Germline loops: CDR1 MNHEY, CDR2 SMNVEV (reference sequence). V dropped 7 bases and J dropped 7; count of bases not matched to a gene: 12. The CDR3 is made up of 15 amino acids. The CDR3 DNA is TGTGCCAGCACCCCAGGGGGCGCGGGGAGACAGCCCCAGCATTTT. Protein product: CASTPGGAGRQPQHF.

J is TRBJ1-5 and V is TRBV5-6; D is perhaps TRBD1 (6 bases). Germline lookup yields CDR1 SGHDT and CDR2 YYEEEE. The V gene lost 0 bases and the J gene lost 6 bases, with 10 bases spanning the gap. The CDR3 runs 14 residues. The CDR3 region has the DNA TGTGCCAGCAGCTTGGGCGGGGGCGGTCAGCCCCAGCATTTT. This sequence encodes CASSLGGGGQPQHF.

This clone showed up just once. The gene calls are TRBV30 and TRBJ1-2, with no clear D. Per germline, CDR1 GTSNPN and CDR2 SVGIG (reference sequence). V lost 4 bases and J 8 bases, leaving 11 bases between the germline ends. This CDR3 spans 11 amino acids. The CDR3 region is CAWNPSGGYTF. The DNA for the CDR3 is TGTGCCTGGAATCCATCTGGGGGCTACACCTTC.

The J gene is TRBJ1-5, the V gene TRBV29-1; the match to TRBD1 covers 7 bases. The CDR3 runs 13 residues. V trimming: 6 bases; J trimming: 2 bases; junction bases outside the gene matches: 4. CDR1 is SQVTM, CDR2 ANQGSEA, per germline. Written as DNA, the CDR3 is TGCAGCGTCTCAACAGGGGGCAATCAGCCCCAGCATTTT. It specifies CSVSTGGNQPQHF.

The J gene is TRBJ1-2, the V gene TRBV5-1; D might be TRBD1 (5 bases). V was pared by 6 bases and J by 4 bases, with 13 bases between. CDR3 size: 13 residues. Germline V CDR1 and CDR2: SGHRS, YFSETQ. CDR3 sequence: CASKQDTFYGYTF. The CDR3 DNA is TGCGCCAGCAAGCAGGACACCTTCTATGGCTACACCTTC.

The CDR3 bases are TGTGCCAGCAGCTTGTTAGGACAGCCCCAGCATTTT. This gives the protein CASSLLGQPQHF. V gene TRBV5-6 combines with J gene TRBJ1-5; D not resolved. V lost 1 base, J lost 7 bases, and 6 bases lay in between. CDR3 size: 12 residues. The germline gives CDR1 SGHDT, CDR2 YYEEEE.